The sequence of this T cell receptor beta chain was determined in a study of cytomegalovirus exposure and HLA in healthy donors. About this clone itself: No antigen is known for it.

In germline, CDR1 is MDHEN, CDR2 SYDVKM. This CDR3 has 16 amino acids. V lost 5 bases and J lost 6; bases outside the gene matches: 10. The PCR contained 60 Vbeta and 13 Jbeta primers. Produced via immunoSEQ multiplex PCR; TCRdb's table is partial and in-frame only. The sample lists some 150,000 clones; 70% to 90% were seen once. Study-wide findings and caveats: Presence/absence analyses assumed roughly uniform sequencing depth across donors. The HLA-A and HLA-B alleles of most subjects were reportedly predicted accurately from TCR beta sequences. With later analysis, a missense DCLRE1C variant became linked to TCR beta V- and J-gene trimming. Later, TCR association rates were found to vary by HLA locus, highest for DRB1 and lowest for HLA-C.

The J gene is TRBJ1-2, the V gene TRBV28; 12 positions match TRBD1. The clonotype was recovered from a man aged 50 to 59 in good health and CMV-seronegative. The sequenced material came from PBMCs. CDR3 DNA: TGTGCCAGCAGTCCACCCCGGGACAGGGGGCTGGATGGCTACACCTTC. Translation gives CASSPPRDRGLDGYTF.